Described below is a single TCR beta chain sequence and its context. Sequencing used immunoSEQ multiplex PCR; TCRdb keeps in-frame clones, though not all of them. The sample has roughly 330,000 clones; roughly 87% are singletons. Trimming cost V 0 bases and J 4 bases, with 12 bases left between them. The germline V gene encodes CDR1 SNHLY and CDR2 FYNNEI. CDR3 size: 15 residues. The source of the sample is a study of blood T cell repertoires in COVID-19. Study in general: Samples taken during acute and convalescent COVID-19 were collected in the United States, Italy and Spain.

This sequence was found in a woman aged 25 to 39 who had recovered from COVID-19. Material for sequencing was PBMCs or T cells enriched from blood (not recorded which). The chain recombines TRBV2 with TRBJ1-1, with D unclear. The CDR3 DNA reads TGTGCCAGCAGTGAAGCGCGAGGTTCAGCCACTGAAGCTTTCTTT. It encodes CASSEARGSATEAFF.